This TCR beta chain was sequenced during a study of vaccination and CD4 T cells after COVID-19 (dated by TCRdb to between 2020 and 2023). At the level of the whole study: Every convalescent patient had a positive nasal swab PCR test for SARS-CoV-2, with mild disease in eight to ten patients and severe disease in one. The convalescent cohort comprised six males and four females, including two Hispanic individuals, seven Caucasians, two Asians and one multiracial person. Participants got two doses of the Pfizer-BioNTech BNT162b2 vaccine (n=8) or two doses of the Moderna mRNA-1273 vaccine (n=2). Post-COVID blood samples were collected from convalescent patients a median of around 100 days after diagnosis, with a range of about 30 to 161 days. Post-vaccine blood samples were obtained a median of around 74 days after the second vaccine dose, with a range of roughly 14 to 241 days. Three convalescent patients gave samples both early after vaccination (day 14) and late after vaccination (days 161 to 241). In approximately ten COVID-19 convalescent patients and 4 infection-naive healthy vaccine recipients, the spike-specific CD4+ TCR repertoire before mRNA vaccination was compared with the repertoire after mRNA vaccination. General conclusions and limits of the study: Although the median number of SARS-CoV-2-reactive clonotypes went up from around 19 after infection to roughly 40 after vaccination, the increase was not significant. Only a relatively small number of convalescent patients were included in the study, and early timepoints following natural infection were not analyzed. Among the post-vaccine SARS-CoV-2-reactive clones in convalescent patients, a median approximately 90% showed up only after vaccination, which suggests vaccine-specific priming. Of the vaccine-specific clones in convalescent patients, 304 of 307, or nearly all, reacted only to SARS-CoV-2 spike and did not cross-react with common cold coronaviruses.

The receptor library was made with PCR. The sample was run on an Illumina iSeq 100. The authors processed their data as follows. Non-productive sequences were removed, and CDR3s that did not start with C, did not end with F or W, or were shorter than 7 amino acids were discarded. Using R version 3.6.1, CDR3 homology was evaluated through Levenshtein distances (stringdist) along with unrooted phylogenetic trees (ape). TCRdb took the public reads, trimmed them with fastp at Q25, ran MiXCR for clone calling and kept in-frame beta chains. Identical CDR3 proteins give one entry, which carries the most common genes and DNA. These V and J calls are TCRdb output, not the study's own analysis. For this sample the table gives roughly 28,000 distinct CDR3 sequences, of which roughly 45% were detected only once. The biggest ten clones account for less than 6% of the sample. The sample's time point label, in plain terms: late sampling 161 to 241 days after vaccination in three convalescent patients. The convalescent patients' positive SARS-CoV-2 PCR tests fell between March and December 2020, which was before the Alpha, Beta and Delta variants emerged in the United States. PBMCs were separated from whole blood using Ficoll-Paque Plus gradient centrifugation and then either used fresh or cryopreserved at -140C.

As regards this clonotype: There is no known antigen for this receptor. Base qualities were left out, and no much larger clone turns up one base away.

From the cysteine up to the phenylalanine, the CDR3 has a length of 11 residues. This entry keeps only the CDR3 DNA: 33 bases, framed from base 1. V is cut by 4 bases and J by 7 bases, and the space between the germline ends is 8 bases. The germline V gene specifies SGHVS as CDR1 and FNYEAQ as CDR2. This sequence was found in a human donor who had recovered from COVID-19. This sample comprised CD4+ T cells from blood, obtained about 7 months after SARS-CoV-2 vaccination. The sequence is built from TRBV7-6 and TRBJ2-7; a confident D gene designation cannot be given. The CDR3: CASSSSWEQYF. The sequenced DNA: TGTGCCAGCAGCTCTTCCTGGGAGCAGTACTTC.